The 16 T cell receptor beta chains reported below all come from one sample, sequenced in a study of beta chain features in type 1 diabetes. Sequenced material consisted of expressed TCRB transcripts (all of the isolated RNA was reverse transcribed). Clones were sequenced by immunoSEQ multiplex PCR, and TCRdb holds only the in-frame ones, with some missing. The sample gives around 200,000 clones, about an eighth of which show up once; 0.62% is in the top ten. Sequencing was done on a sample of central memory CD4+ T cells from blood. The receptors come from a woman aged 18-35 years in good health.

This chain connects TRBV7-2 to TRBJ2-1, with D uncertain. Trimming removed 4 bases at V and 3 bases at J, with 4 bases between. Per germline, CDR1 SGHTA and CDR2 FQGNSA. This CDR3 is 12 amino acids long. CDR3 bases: TGTGCCAGCAGCTCCTACTACAATGAGCAGTTCTTC. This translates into CASSSYYNEQFF. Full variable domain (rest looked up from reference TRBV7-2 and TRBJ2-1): GAGVSQSPSNKVTEKGKDVELRCDPISGHTALYWYRQSLGQGLEFLIYFQGNSAPDKSGLPSDRFSAERTGGSVSTLTIQRTQQEDSAVYLCASSSYYNEQFFGPGTRLTVL.

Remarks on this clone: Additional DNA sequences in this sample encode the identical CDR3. This CDR3 is CASSLTGSYGYTF. The CDR3 DNA sequence: TGCGCCAGCAGCTTAACAGGGTCCTATGGCTACACCTTC. V usage is TRBV5-1 and J usage is TRBJ1-2; possibly TRBD1 for D (6 bases). Germline V lookup: CDR1 SGHRS, CDR2 YFSETQ. The CDR3 runs to 13 residues. V was trimmed by 2 bases and J by 4 bases, leaving 9 bases between them.

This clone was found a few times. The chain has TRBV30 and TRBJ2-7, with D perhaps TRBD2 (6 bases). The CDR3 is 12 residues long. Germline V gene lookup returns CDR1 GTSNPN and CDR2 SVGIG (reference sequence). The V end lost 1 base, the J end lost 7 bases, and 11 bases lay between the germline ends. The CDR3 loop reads CAWSASGGEQYF. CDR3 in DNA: TGTGCCTGGAGTGCCTCCGGGGGTGAGCAGTACTTC.

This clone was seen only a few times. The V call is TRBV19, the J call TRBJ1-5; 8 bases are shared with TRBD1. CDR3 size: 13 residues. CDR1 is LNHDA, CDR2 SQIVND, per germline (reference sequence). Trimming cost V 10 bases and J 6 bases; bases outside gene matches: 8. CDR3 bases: TGTGCCATAGGACAGGGTATCCGTCAGCCCCAGCATTTT. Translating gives CAIGQGIRQPQHF.

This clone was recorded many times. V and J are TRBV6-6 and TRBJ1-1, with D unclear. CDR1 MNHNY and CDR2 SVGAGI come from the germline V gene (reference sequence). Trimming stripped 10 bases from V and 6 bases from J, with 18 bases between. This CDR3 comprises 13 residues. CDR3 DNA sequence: TGTGCCACCCGAGACGGAGAACTACCTGAAGCTTTCTTT. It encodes CATRDGELPEAFF.

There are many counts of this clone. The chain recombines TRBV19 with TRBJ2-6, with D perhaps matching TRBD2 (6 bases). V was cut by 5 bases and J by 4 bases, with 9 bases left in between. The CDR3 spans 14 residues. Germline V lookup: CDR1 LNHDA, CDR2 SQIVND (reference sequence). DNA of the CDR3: TGTGCCAGTAGTTCGGGGGAGGGGGCCAACGTCCTGACTTTC. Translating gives CASSSGEGANVLTF.

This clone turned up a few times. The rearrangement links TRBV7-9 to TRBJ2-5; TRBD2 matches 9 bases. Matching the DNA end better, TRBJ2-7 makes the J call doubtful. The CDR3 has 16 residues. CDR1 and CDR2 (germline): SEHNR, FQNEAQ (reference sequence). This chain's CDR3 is CASSSYIAGAGYEQYF. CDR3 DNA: TGTGCCAGCAGCTCCTACATAGCGGGAGCAGGGTACGAGCAGTACTTC.

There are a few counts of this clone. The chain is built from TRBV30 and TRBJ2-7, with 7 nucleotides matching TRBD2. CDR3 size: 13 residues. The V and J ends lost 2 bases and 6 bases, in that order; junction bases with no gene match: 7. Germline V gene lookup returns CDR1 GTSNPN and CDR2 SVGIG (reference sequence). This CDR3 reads CAWSKELAREQYF. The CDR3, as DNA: TGTGCCTGGAGTAAAGAACTAGCGCGCGAGCAGTACTTC.

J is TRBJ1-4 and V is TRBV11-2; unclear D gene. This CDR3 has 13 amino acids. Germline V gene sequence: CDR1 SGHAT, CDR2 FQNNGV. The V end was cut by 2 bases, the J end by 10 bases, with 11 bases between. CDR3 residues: CASSLMERGKLFF. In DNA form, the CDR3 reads TGTGCCAGCAGCTTAATGGAAAGAGGAAAACTGTTTTTT.

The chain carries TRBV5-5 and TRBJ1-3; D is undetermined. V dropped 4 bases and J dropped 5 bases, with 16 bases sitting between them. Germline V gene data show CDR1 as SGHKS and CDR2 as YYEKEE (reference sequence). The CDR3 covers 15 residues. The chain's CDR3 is CASSQDWADRNTIYF. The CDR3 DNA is TGTGCCAGCAGCCAAGATTGGGCAGACCGAAACACCATATATTTT.

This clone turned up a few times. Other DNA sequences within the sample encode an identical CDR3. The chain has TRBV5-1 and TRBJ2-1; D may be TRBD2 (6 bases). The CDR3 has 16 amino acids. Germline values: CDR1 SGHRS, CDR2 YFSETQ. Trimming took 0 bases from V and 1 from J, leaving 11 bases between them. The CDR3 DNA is TGCGCCAGCAGCTTGGAAGCTAGCGAATCCTACAATGAGCAGTTCTTC. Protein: CASSLEASESYNEQFF.

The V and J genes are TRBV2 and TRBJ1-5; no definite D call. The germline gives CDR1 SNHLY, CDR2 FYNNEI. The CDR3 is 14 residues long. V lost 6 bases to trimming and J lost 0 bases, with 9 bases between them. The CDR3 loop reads CASSRRNSNQPQHF. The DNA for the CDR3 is TGTGCCAGCAGCCGGCGGAATAGCAATCAGCCCCAGCATTTT.

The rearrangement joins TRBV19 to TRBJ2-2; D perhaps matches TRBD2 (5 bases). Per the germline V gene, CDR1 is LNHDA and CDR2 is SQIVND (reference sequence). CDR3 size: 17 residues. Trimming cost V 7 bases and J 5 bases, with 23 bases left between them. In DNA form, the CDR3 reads TGTGCCAGTACCGCCCCCTTCGGCGGGTACCGAACCGGGGAGCTGTTTTTT. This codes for CASTAPFGGYRTGELFF. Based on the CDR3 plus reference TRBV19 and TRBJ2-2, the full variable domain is DGGITQSPKYLFRKEGQNVTLSCEQNLNHDAMYWYRQDPGQGLRLIYYSQIVNDFQKGDIAEGYSVSREKKESFPLTVTSAQKNPTAFYLCASTAPFGGYRTGELFFGEGSRLTVL.

The CDR3 bases are TGCGCCAGCAGCAACGGGGGACTAGAGATCTACGAGCAGTACTTC. Protein: CASSNGGLEIYEQYF. This chain joins TRBV5-1 and TRBJ2-7; 8 nucleotides agree with TRBD2. After removal of 4 bases from V and 3 bases from J, the junction contained 9 bases not matched to a gene. This CDR3 is built from 15 residues. Germline CDR1 is SGHRS and CDR2 is YFSETQ.

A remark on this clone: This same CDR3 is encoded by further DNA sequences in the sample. CDR3 sequence (DNA): TGTGCCAGCAGCCCTCAGGGGAACACCATATATTTT. This gives the protein CASSPQGNTIYF. The chain carries TRBV7-9 and TRBJ1-3; D may be TRBD1 (6 bases). V shed 5 bases and J shed 7 bases, with 9 bases lying between them. Germline V gene lookup returns CDR1 SEHNR and CDR2 FQNEAQ (reference sequence). The CDR3 runs 12 residues.

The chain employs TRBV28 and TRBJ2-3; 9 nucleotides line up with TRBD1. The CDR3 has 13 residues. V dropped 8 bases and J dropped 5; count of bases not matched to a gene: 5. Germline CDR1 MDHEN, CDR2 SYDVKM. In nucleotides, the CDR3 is TGTGCCAGCGGGACAGGGACTTTAGATACGCAGTATTTT. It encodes CASGTGTLDTQYF.